Listed below are T cell receptor beta chains from one sample, sequenced in a study of control samples from healthy donors and cancer patients. Sequenced by immunoSEQ multiplex PCR; TCRdb stores in-frame clones only, minus some. This table holds some 120,000 clones, less than 95% found once. The sample comprised blood. The receptor source for this set is a man between 18 and 29 years old in good health. Each CDR3 is given with its conserved first and last residue. Each record gives: J gene, D gene, CDR3 length, V gene, clone size, CDR3 protein, CDR3 DNA. The D gene is left open where the match is weak. Some rows have no size entry. The others give once, few or many, or a class for an expanded clone.

>TRBJ1-2|-|14|TRBV5-4|-
CASSVPGDFYGYTF
TGTGCCAGCAGCGTCCCAGGAGATTTCTATGGCTACACCTTC
>TRBJ2-5|-|15|TRBV10-1|-
CASSESLTGQETQYF
TGCGCCAGCAGTGAGTCTCTCACGGGACAAGAGACCCAGTACTTC
>TRBJ2-7|-|11|TRBV5-5|-
CASSATPEQYF
TGTGCCAGCAGCGCCACTCCCGAGCAGTACTTC
>TRBJ2-3|TRBD1|17|TRBV7-2|-
CASSSFRDRASTDTQYF
TGTGCCAGCAGCTCATTCCGGGACAGGGCTAGCACAGATACGCAGTATTTT
>TRBJ2-1|-|11|TRBV12-5|-
CASGLVNEQFF
TGTGCTAGTGGTTTGGTAAATGAGCAGTTCTTC
>TRBJ1-1|-|13|TRBV6-4|once
CASSEEENTEAFF
TGTGCCAGCAGTGAGGAGGAGAACACTGAAGCTTTCTTT
>TRBJ2-5|-|15|TRBV5-1|-
CASSLVAQAQETQYF
TGCGCCAGCAGCTTGGTCGCACAGGCCCAAGAGACCCAGTACTTC
>TRBJ2-5|TRBD2|16|TRBV5-1|once
CATSPTTSGGGETQYF
TGCGCCACCAGCCCAACTACTAGCGGGGGGGGAGAGACCCAGTACTTC
>TRBJ2-7|-|13|TRBV5-6|-
CASSLGQSYEQYF
TGTGCCAGCAGCTTGGGACAATCCTACGAGCAGTACTTC
>TRBJ2-4|TRBD1|18|TRBV27|-
CARSPGQGAPWDKNIQYF
TGTGCCAGGAGCCCGGGACAGGGGGCCCCTTGGGACAAAAACATTCAGTACTTC
>TRBJ1-1|TRBD1|14|TRBV30|-
CASHPDRAGTEAFF
TGTGCCTCCCACCCCGACAGGGCTGGCACTGAAGCTTTCTTT
>TRBJ2-7|-|14|TRBV10-1|-
CASSDDRRGNEQYF
TGCGCCAGCAGTGACGATCGCAGGGGAAACGAGCAGTACTTC
>TRBJ2-1|TRBD2|16|TRBV6-1|-
CASSETSGAPYNEQFF
TGTGCCAGCAGTGAGACTAGCGGGGCGCCCTACAATGAGCAGTTCTTC
>TRBJ1-3|TRBD1|15|TRBV5-1|-
CASSSQGAFGNTIYF
TGCGCCAGCAGCTCGCAGGGGGCGTTTGGAAACACCATATATTTT
>TRBJ2-2|TRBD1|16|TRBV19|-
CASRGQGQTNTGELFF
TGTGCCAGTAGGGGACAGGGACAAACGAACACCGGGGAGCTGTTTTTT